The next 12 T cell receptor beta chains were all read from a single sample in a study of blood T cell repertoires in COVID-19. The repertoire was sequenced with immunoSEQ multiplex PCR; TCRdb's copy has only in-frame clones and lacks some. Here the sample spans roughly 480,000 clones, roughly nine tenths being singletons. What was sequenced was peripheral blood. The receptors were sampled from a man between 18 and 29 years old with COVID-19, enrolled during active disease.

The chain recombines TRBV12-5 with TRBJ2-3, with 12 bases fitting TRBD2. The J segment lost 5 bases and the V segment lost 3 bases, leaving 3 bases of the junction unmatched. Per the germline V gene, CDR1 is LGHNT and CDR2 is FRNRAP. The CDR3 consists of 15 residues. The CDR3 protein is CASGFGLAGIDTQYF. As DNA, the CDR3 is TGTGCTAGTGGTTTCGGACTAGCGGGGATAGATACGCAGTATTTT.

The chain has TRBV7-9 and TRBJ1-1; D gene uncertain. This CDR3 spans 14 amino acids. Germline values: CDR1 SEHNR, CDR2 FQNEAQ (reference sequence). V was trimmed by 3 bases and J by 0 bases, leaving 8 bases between them. The CDR3 is CASSLIGLNTEAFF. CDR3 bases: TGTGCCAGCAGCTTGATTGGGCTGAACACTGAAGCTTTCTTT.

This clone was detected only once. The chain joins TRBV5-5 to TRBJ1-2; the match to TRBD1 covers 7 bases. Losses at the gene ends were 4 bases for V and 4 bases for J; bases not matched to a gene: 1. CDR1 is SGHKS, CDR2 YYEKEE, per germline (reference sequence). This CDR3 has 12 residues. CDR3 protein: CASSRQGYGYTF. The DNA for the CDR3 is TGTGCCAGCAGCAGACAGGGCTATGGCTACACCTTC.

The chain couples TRBV3-1 (or the pseudogene TRBV3-2) to TRBJ2-1; the match to TRBD2 covers 10 bases. The CDR3 consists of 14 residues. Germline V lookup: CDR1 LGHDT, CDR2 YNNKEL (reference sequence). The junction had 10 bases not matched to a gene; V was cut back by 2 bases and J by 15 bases. The CDR3 protein is CASSQSQAGGLRFF. The DNA of the CDR3 is TGTGCCAGCAGCCAAAGTCAAGCGGGAGGGCTTCGGTTCTTC.

This chain joins TRBV9 and TRBJ2-7; 8 bases fit TRBD2. Germline trimming cut 3 bases from V and 7 bases from J; bases unmatched to any gene: 9. The length of the CDR3 is 14 residues. The V gene's germline CDR1 is SGDLS and CDR2 YYNGEE. The CDR3 DNA reads as TGTGCCAGCAGCGGCGGGGGGACGGGAGGGGAGCAGTACTTC. Translating gives CASSGGGTGGEQYF.

This clone was recorded only once. This chain joins TRBV6-4 and TRBJ2-3; TRBD1 matches 7 bases. CDR1 and CDR2 from the germline V gene are MRHNA and SNTAGT. The CDR3 spans 13 residues. The junction had 5 bases not matched to a gene; V was cut back by 9 bases and J by 2 bases. In DNA, the CDR3 is TGTGCCAGTCCGGGACAGCCCACAGATACGCAGTATTTT. Protein: CASPGQPTDTQYF.

The rearrangement links TRBV5-4 to TRBJ2-5, with 7 bases fitting TRBD2. The CDR3 is made up of 16 amino acids. J gave up 4 bases and V 4 bases, and 13 bases lay outside the gene matches. Germline V lookup: CDR1 SGHNT, CDR2 YYREEE (reference sequence). CDR3 region: CASSPKRGDGRETQYF. CDR3 DNA: TGTGCCAGCAGCCCTAAGCGGGGAGATGGTCGAGAGACCCAGTACTTC. Based on the CDR3 plus reference TRBV5-4 and TRBJ2-5, the full variable domain is ETGVTQSPTHLIKTRGQQVTLRCSSQSGHNTVSWYQQALGQGPQFIFQYYREEENGRGNFPPRFSGLQFPNYSSELNVNALELDDSALYLCASSPKRGDGRETQYFGPGTRLLVL.

The chain is built from TRBV5-6 and TRBJ2-7; D uncertain. The CDR3 is 11 amino acids. Germline V lookup: CDR1 SGHDT, CDR2 YYEEEE. Trimming stripped 1 base from V and 7 bases from J, with 6 bases between. The CDR3 sequence: CASSLNSEQYF. For the CDR3, the DNA is TGTGCCAGCAGCTTGAATAGTGAGCAGTACTTC.

The chain is built from TRBV21-1 and TRBJ2-2; TRBD2, the table's D call, was not compared with the DNA. TRBV21-1 represents a pseudogene. This CDR3 has 16 residues. In DNA, the CDR3 is TGTGCCAGCAGCAATCGGAGCGGGAGGCCCACCGGGGAGCTGTTTTTT. This translates into CASSNRSGRPTGELFF.

CDR3 amino acids: CASSRAGTGSGYGYTF. CDR3 bases: TGCGCCAGCAGCCGCGCCGGGACAGGGTCTGGCTATGGCTACACCTTC. J is TRBJ1-2 and V is TRBV4-1; 9 bases line up with TRBD1. This CDR3 is 16 amino acids long. From germline, CDR1 is MGHRA and CDR2 YSYEKL. V lost 4 bases and J lost 4; bases outside the gene matches: 10.

This chain uses TRBV12-3 or TRBV12-4 with TRBJ1-1, with TRBD1 as a possible D gene (5 bases). V was shortened by 6 bases and J by 6 bases, with 11 bases between the two germline ends. There are 12 residues in the CDR3. The CDR3 coding sequence is TGTGCCAGCAGACGCCAGGGATCTGAAGCTTTCTTT. Protein product: CASRRQGSEAFF.

This clone was detected once. This chain links TRBV27 with TRBJ2-7, with 9 nucleotides matching TRBD1. The germline CDR1 and CDR2 sequences are MNHEY and SMNVEV (reference sequence). V trimming: 5 bases; J trimming: 1 base; junction bases outside the gene matches: 9. The length of the CDR3 is 16 residues. The CDR3 loop reads CASSPSPGTGSYEQYF. In DNA, the CDR3 is TGTGCCAGCAGTCCCTCCCCGGGGACAGGGTCCTACGAGCAGTACTTC.